The rows below give T cell receptor beta chains drawn from one sample of a study of blood T cells in healthy people across ages. TCRdb used MiXCR to reprocess the 5' RACE reads, holding one entry per CDR3 protein. The table includes 700,000 to 850,000 distinct CDR3 sequences, around 36% detected once. The sequenced sample was blood. Receptors originate from a man between 18 and 29 years old in good health. Both conserved end residues are part of each CDR3. D genes are given only for firm matches. Size tells how often a clone was seen (once, few, many) or the class of an expanded clone, and some rows leave it out.

NA	NA	TRBJ1-2	TRBV12-3/TRBV12-4	TGTGCCAGCAGTGTAGATGTCGACAGGTTCTTTACCTTC	CASSVDVDRFFTF
NA	NA	TRBJ1-1	TRBV12-3/TRBV12-4	TGTGCCAGCAGCCCCTCAGAGAACACTGAAGCTTTCTTT	CASSPSENTEAFF
few	NA	TRBJ1-4	TRBV25-1	TGTGCCAGCACTAAAGGACGGAGGGGCGAAAAACTGTTTTTT	CASTKGRRGEKLFF
once	NA	TRBJ1-1	TRBV20-1	TGCGGTGCTAGAGATCTCACGTTCGGGGGGGGGTTGACTGAAGCTTTCTTT	CGARDLTFGGGLTEAFF
NA	TRBD1	TRBJ1-4	TRBV25-1	TGTGCCACCGTCGACAGGGTTAATGAAAAACTGTTTTTT	CATVDRVNEKLFF
NA	NA	TRBJ2-7	TRBV2	TGTGCCAGCAGTCCTCTGGTTGAGCAGTACTTC	CASSPLVEQYF
NA	NA	TRBJ1-4	TRBV10-3	TGTGCCATCAGCCGGGAAACACGGGCAACTAATGAAAAACTGTTTTTT	CAISRETRATNEKLFF
NA	NA	TRBJ2-1	TRBV5-5	TGTGCCAGCAGCTTGATATATGAAGGGGAAGATGAGCAGTTCTTC	CASSLIYEGEDEQFF
few	NA	TRBJ2-3	TRBV20-1	TGCAGTGCTAGAGACCTAAGGGGGACCATCTATACGCAGTATTTT	CSARDLRGTIYTQYF
NA	TRBD2	TRBJ2-3	TRBV5-1	TGCGCCAGCAGCCGGATAGCGGGGGAGGATACGCAGTATTTT	CASSRIAGEDTQYF
NA	NA	TRBJ1-6	TRBV7-3	TGTGCCAGCAGCGCCCTAGGCGGACCCAATTCACCCCTCCACTTT	CASSALGGPNSPLHF
few	NA	TRBJ2-7	TRBV7-3	TGTGCCAGCAGCTCCGTTGCGACCGGCTACAATGAGCAGTACTTC	CASSSVATGYNEQYF
NA	TRBD1	TRBJ1-2	TRBV30	TGTGCCTGGAAAGGGGGCGGGGGCGAGACCTACTATGGCTACACCTTC	CAWKGGGGETYYGYTF
few	TRBD1	TRBJ1-2	TRBV12-3/TRBV12-4	TGTGCCAGCAGGGGGACAGGGAAGGGCTACACCTTC	CASRGTGKGYTF
many	TRBD1	TRBJ2-7	TRBV12-3/TRBV12-4	TGTGCCAGCAGTTTTCGTCAGGGGGACTACGAGCAGTACTTC	CASSFRQGDYEQYF
many	TRBD2	TRBJ2-3	TRBV20-1	TGCAGTGCGCTTGCGGGGGGAACAGATACGCAGTATTTT	CSALAGGTDTQYF
few	NA	TRBJ2-5	TRBV11-2	TGTGCCAGCAGCTTAAGCGGATCCCTAGGGGAGACCCAGTACTTC	CASSLSGSLGETQYF
many	TRBD1	TRBJ1-6	TRBV4-1	TGCGCCAGCAGCCAACCTTACAGGGGGCGTTCTAATTCACCCCTCCACTTT	CASSQPYRGRSNSPLHF
NA	NA	TRBJ1-1	TRBV4-3	TGCGCCAGCAGTCCCCGTCGGGGTTTTCCGGGCGCTTTCTTT	CASSPRRGFPGAFF
few	TRBD1	TRBJ1-1	TRBV3-1	TGTGCCAGCAGCCAAGGACAGGGCAGGACTGAAGCTTTCTTT	CASSQGQGRTEAFF
few	NA	TRBJ1-1	TRBV6-2/TRBV6-3	TGTGCCAGCAGTACCGGCAGCCCCTCCAGCACTGAAGCTTTCTTT	CASSTGSPSSTEAFF
many	NA	TRBJ1-2	TRBV10-3	TGTGCCATCAGTGGGACGGACGCAAACTATGGCTACACCTTC	CAISGTDANYGYTF
NA	NA	TRBJ1-1	TRBV20-1	TGCAGTGCTAGTCCCTCGGGGGCGGAAGCTTTCTTT	CSASPSGAEAFF
few	TRBD2	TRBJ2-7	TRBV3-1	TGTGCCAGCAGCCCCGGGGCTAGCGGTACCTACGAGCAGTACTTC	CASSPGASGTYEQYF
NA	TRBD1	TRBJ2-1	TRBV7-9	TGTGCCAGCAGCACGACAGGGGTCAATGAGCAGTTATTC	CASSTTGVNEQLF
NA	NA	TRBJ2-1	TRBV5-6	TGTGCCAGCACCCGGCAGGGGACACCTTACAATGAGCAGTTCTTC	CASTRQGTPYNEQFF
NA	NA	TRBJ2-1	TRBV6-2/TRBV6-3	TGTGCCAGCAGTTACTCCCCGTGGGATGAGCAGTTCTTC	CASSYSPWDEQFF
few	NA	TRBJ2-1	TRBV4-3	TGCGCCAGCAGCTTGGGAACAGGGTGGGGTAATGAGCAGTTCTTC	CASSLGTGWGNEQFF
NA	TRBD2	TRBJ2-3	TRBV7-2	TGTGCCAGCATGGGGACTAGACAAGCAGATACGCAGTATTTT	CASMGTRQADTQYF
few	TRBD1	TRBJ1-1	TRBV5-1	TGCGCCAGCAGCCCCGGACAGGGCAGGGACACTGAAGCTTTCTTT	CASSPGQGRDTEAFF
NA	NA	TRBJ1-1	TRBV12-5	TGTGCTAGTATCGCGGAGGGGGAAGTGAACACTGAAGCTTTCTTT	CASIAEGEVNTEAFF
few	TRBD1	TRBJ1-4	TRBV10-3	TGTGCCACGGCGGACAGGGGGTATGGGGAACTGTTTTTT	CATADRGYGELFF
NA	NA	TRBJ1-5	TRBV20-1	TGCAGTGCTGAGATAAGGGGGGAGAGTCAGCCCCAGCATTTT	CSAEIRGESQPQHF
many	NA	TRBJ2-7	TRBV30	TGTGCCTGGAGTGTATACCGTAGCACCAGGGCGAACGAGCAGTACTTC	CAWSVYRSTRANEQYF
few	NA	TRBJ2-3	TRBV28	TGTGCCAGCAGTCCCGGTTGGGGCACAGATACGCAGTATTTT	CASSPGWGTDTQYF
few	NA	TRBJ2-7	TRBV6-1	TGTGCCAGCAGTGAAGTTTGGACAGTGAACGAGCAGTACTTC	CASSEVWTVNEQYF
few	NA	TRBJ2-7	TRBV5-1	TGCGCCAGCAGGGTACCGGGACCGATCTACAATGAGCAGTACTTC	CASRVPGPIYNEQYF
NA	TRBD2	TRBJ2-1	TRBV5-1	TGCGCCAGCAGATCCGGGACTAGCGGCGGTGAGCAGTTCTTC	CASRSGTSGGEQFF
once	NA	TRBJ1-1	TRBV6-1	TGTGCCAGCAGTTTGACAGGTTCTGGAGCTTTCTTT	CASSLTGSGAFF
NA	TRBD2	TRBJ2-1	TRBV4-1	TGCGCCAGCAGCCAAGTTGGACTAGCGGGTTCCTACAATGAGCAGTTCTTC	CASSQVGLAGSYNEQFF
NA	TRBD1	TRBJ2-5	TRBV4-3	TGCGCCAGCAAACAGGACAGGGGGTTCCAAGAGACCCAGTACTTC	CASKQDRGFQETQYF
NA	TRBD2	TRBJ2-6	TRBV12-3/TRBV12-4	TGTGCCAGCAGCCTCCCCGAACTAGCGGGGTTCGGGGCCAACGTCCTGACTTTC	CASSLPELAGFGANVLTF
few	NA	TRBJ2-1	TRBV12-3/TRBV12-4	TGTGCCAGCAGTGGTATCTTGGGGAGTGAGCAGTTCTTC	CASSGILGSEQFF